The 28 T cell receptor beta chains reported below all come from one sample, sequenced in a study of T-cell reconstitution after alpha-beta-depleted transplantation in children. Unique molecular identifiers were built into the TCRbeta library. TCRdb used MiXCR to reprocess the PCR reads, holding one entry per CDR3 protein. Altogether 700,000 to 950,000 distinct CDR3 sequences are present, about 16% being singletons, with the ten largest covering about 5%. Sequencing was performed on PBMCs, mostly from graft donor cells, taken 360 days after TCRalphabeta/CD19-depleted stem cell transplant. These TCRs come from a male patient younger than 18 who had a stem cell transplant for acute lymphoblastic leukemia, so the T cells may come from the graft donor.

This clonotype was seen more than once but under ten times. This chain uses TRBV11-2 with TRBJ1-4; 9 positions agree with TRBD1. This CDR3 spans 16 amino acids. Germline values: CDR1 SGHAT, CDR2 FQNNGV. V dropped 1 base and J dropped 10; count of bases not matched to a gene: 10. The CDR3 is CASSLGTGQGRRKLFF. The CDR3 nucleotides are TGTGCCAGCAGCTTAGGAACGGGACAGGGTCGGCGAAAACTGTTTTTT. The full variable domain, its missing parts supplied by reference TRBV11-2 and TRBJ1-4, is EAGVAQSPRYKIIEKRQSVAFWCNPISGHATLYWYQQILGQGPKLLIQFQNNGVVDDSQLPKDRFSAERLKGVDSTLKIQPAKLEDSAVYLCASSLGTGQGRRKLFFGSGTQLSVL.

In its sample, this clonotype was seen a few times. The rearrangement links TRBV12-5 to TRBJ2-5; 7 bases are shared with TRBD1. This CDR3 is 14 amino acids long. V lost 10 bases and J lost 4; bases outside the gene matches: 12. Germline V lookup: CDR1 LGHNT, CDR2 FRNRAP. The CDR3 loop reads CATVRDRPSETQYF. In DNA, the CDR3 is TGTGCTACGGTCCGGGACAGACCTTCAGAGACCCAGTACTTC.

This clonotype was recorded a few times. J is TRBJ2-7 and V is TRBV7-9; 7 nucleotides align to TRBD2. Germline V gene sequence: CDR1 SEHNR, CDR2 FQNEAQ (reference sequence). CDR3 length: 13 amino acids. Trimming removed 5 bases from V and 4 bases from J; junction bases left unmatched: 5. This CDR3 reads CASSPTAGYEQYF. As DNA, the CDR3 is TGTGCCAGCAGCCCCACAGCGGGGTACGAGCAGTACTTC.

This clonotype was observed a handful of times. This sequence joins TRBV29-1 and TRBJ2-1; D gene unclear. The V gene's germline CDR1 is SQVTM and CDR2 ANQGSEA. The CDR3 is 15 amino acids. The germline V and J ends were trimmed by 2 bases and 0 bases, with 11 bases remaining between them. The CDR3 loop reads CSVEPLVSSYNEQFF. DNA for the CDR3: TGCAGCGTTGAACCTCTAGTTTCCTCCTACAATGAGCAGTTCTTC.

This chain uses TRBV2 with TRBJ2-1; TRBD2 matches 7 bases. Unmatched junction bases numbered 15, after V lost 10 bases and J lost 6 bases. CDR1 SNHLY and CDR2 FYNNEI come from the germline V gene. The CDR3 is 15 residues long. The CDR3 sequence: CATLKGLGGRNEQFF. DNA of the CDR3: TGTGCCACCCTCAAAGGACTAGGTGGCCGCAATGAGCAGTTCTTC.

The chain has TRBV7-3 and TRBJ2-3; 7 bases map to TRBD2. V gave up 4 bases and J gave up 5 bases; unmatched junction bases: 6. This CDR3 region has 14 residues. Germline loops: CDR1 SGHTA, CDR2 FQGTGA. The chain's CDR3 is CASSSGTMVDTQYF. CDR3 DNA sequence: TGTGCCAGCAGCTCCGGGACTATGGTAGATACGCAGTATTTT.

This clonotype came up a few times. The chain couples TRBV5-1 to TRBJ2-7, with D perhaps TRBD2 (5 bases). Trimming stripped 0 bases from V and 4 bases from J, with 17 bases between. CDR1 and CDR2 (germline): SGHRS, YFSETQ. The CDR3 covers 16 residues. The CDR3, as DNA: TGCGCCAGCAGCTTGGCCGGGAATCTACCGCGATACGAGCAGTACTTC. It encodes CASSLAGNLPRYEQYF. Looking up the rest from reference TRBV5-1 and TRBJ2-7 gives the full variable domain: KAGVTQTPRYLIKTRGQQVTLSCSPISGHRSVSWYQQTPGQGLQFLFEYFSETQRNKGNFPGRFSGRQFSNSRSEMNVSTLELGDSALYLCASSLAGNLPRYEQYFGPGTRLTVT.

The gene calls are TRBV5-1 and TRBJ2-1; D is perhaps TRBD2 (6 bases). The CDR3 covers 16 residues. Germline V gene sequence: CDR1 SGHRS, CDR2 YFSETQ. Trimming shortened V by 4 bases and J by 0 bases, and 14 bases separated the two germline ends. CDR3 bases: TGCGCCAGCAGCCGCCACCTAGCGCTCTCCTACAATGAGCAGTTCTTC. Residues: CASSRHLALSYNEQFF.

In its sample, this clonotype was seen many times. This chain's CDR3 is CSARSLAGNTGELFF. In DNA, the CDR3 is TGCAGTGCTAGGTCCCTAGCGGGGAACACCGGGGAGCTGTTTTTT. The V call is TRBV20-1, the J call TRBJ2-2; 8 positions agree with TRBD2. This CDR3 is 15 amino acids long. Trimming took 3 bases from V and 1 from J; bases not matched to a gene: 4. Germline CDR1 DFQATT, CDR2 SNEGSKA (reference sequence).

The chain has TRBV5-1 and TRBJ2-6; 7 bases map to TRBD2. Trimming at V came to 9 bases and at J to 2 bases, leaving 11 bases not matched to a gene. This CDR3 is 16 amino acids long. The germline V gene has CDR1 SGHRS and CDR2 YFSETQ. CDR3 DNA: TGCGCCACCTGGCGGGTAGCGGGCCCTGGGGCCAACGTCCTGACTTTC. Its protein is CATWRVAGPGANVLTF.

This CDR3 is CASGSHAGGPQETQYF. In DNA form, the CDR3 reads TGTGCTAGTGGTTCCCATGCGGGGGGCCCGCAAGAGACCCAGTACTTC. J is TRBJ2-5 and V is TRBV12-5, with 8 bases lining up with TRBD2. Germline-derived CDR1 and CDR2 are LGHNT and FRNRAP. Unmatched junction bases numbered 9, after V lost 4 bases and J lost 2 bases. CDR3 length: 16 amino acids.

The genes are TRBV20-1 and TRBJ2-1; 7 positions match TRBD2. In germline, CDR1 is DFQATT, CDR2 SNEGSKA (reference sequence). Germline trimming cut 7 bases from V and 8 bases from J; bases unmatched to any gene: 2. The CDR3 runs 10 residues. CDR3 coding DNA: TGCAGTGTGGGAGGGTATGAGCAGTTCTTC. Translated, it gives CSVGGYEQFF.

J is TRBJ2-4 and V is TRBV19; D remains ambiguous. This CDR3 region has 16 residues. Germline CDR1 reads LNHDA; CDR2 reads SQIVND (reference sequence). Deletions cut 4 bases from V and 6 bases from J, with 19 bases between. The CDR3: CASSKIVGPGVNIQYF. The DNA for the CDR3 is TGTGCCAGTAGTAAAATAGTAGGACCCGGCGTAAACATTCAGTACTTC.

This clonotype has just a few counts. CDR3 in DNA: TGCAGCGTTGAAGATCGACCGGTGTACCAAGAGACCCAGTACTTC. Encoded protein: CSVEDRPVYQETQYF. J is TRBJ2-5 and V is TRBV29-1; D uncertain. Trimming shortened V by 0 bases and J by 0 bases, and 11 bases separated the two germline ends. Germline-derived CDR1 and CDR2 are SQVTM and ANQGSEA. The length of the CDR3 is 15 residues.

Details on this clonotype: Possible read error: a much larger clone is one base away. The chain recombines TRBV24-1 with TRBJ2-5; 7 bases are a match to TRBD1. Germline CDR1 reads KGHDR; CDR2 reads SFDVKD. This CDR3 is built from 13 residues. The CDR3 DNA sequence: TGTGCCACCAGCCTCGACAGGGTTGAGACCCAGTGCTTC. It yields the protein CATSLDRVETQCF.

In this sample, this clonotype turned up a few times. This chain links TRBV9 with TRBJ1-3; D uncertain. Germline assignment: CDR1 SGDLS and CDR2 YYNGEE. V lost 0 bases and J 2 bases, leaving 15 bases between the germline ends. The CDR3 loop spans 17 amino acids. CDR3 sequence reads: CASSVDSFPPPGNTIYF. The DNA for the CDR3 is TGTGCCAGCAGCGTAGATTCCTTCCCGCCTCCTGGAAACACCATATATTTT.

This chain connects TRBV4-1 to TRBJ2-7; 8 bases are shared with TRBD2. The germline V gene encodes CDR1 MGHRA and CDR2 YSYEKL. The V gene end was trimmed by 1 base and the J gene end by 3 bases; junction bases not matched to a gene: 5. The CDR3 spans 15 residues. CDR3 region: CASSQAGTRYYEQYF. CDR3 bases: TGCGCCAGCAGCCAAGCAGGGACTAGGTACTACGAGCAGTACTTC.

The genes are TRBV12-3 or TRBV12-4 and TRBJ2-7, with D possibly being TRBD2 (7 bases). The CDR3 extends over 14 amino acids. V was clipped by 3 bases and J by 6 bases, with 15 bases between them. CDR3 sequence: CASSFSGGRREQYF. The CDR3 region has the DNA TGTGCCAGCAGTTTCTCGGGGGGCCGGCGCGAGCAGTACTTC.

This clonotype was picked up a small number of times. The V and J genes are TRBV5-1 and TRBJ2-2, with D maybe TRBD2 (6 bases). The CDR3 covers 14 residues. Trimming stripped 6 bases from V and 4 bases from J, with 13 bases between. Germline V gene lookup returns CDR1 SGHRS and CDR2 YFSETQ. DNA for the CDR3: TGCGCCAGCACCCTCGGGGGATTCACCGGGGAGCTGTTTTTT. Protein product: CASTLGGFTGELFF.

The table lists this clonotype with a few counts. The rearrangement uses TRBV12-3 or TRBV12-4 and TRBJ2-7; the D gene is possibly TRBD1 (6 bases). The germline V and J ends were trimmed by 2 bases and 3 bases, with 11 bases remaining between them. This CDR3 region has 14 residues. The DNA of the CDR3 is TGTGCCAGCAGTTTAATACAGGGTGGCTACGAGCAGTACTTC. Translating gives CASSLIQGGYEQYF.

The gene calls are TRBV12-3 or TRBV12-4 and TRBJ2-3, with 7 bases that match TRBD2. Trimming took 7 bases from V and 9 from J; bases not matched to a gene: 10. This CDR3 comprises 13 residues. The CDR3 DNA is TGTGCCAGCACCCTCAGGTTCGGGGGGACGCAGTATTTT. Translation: CASTLRFGGTQYF.

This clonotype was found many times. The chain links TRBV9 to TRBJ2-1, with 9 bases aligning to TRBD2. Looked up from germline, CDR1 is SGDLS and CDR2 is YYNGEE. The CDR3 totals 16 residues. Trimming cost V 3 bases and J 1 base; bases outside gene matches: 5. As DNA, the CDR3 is TGTGCCAGCAGCGGGCGACTAGCGGCGTCCTACAATGAGCAGTTCTTC. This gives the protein CASSGRLAASYNEQFF.

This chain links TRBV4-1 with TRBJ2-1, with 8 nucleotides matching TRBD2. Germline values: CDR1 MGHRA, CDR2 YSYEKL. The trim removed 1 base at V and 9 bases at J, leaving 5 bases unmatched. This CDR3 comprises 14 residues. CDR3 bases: TGCGCCAGCAGCCAAGTTCGACTAGCGAGTGAGCAGTTCTTC. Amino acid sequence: CASSQVRLASEQFF.

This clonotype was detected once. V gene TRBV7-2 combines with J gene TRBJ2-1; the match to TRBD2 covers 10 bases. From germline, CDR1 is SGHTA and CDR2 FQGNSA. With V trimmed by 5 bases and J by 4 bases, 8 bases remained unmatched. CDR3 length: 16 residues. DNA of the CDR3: TGTGCCAGCAGCCGATTGACTAGCGGGTTTTACAATGAGCAGTTCTTC. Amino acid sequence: CASSRLTSGFYNEQFF.

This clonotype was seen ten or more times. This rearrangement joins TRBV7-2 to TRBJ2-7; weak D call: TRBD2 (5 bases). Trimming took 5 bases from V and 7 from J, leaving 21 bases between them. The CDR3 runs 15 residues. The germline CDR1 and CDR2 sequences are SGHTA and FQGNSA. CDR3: CASSQAGILIREQYF. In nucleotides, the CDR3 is TGTGCCAGCAGCCAGGCCGGGATTCTGATTCGGGAGCAGTACTTC.

The CDR3 sequence: CASSADWVQPQHF. CDR3 nucleotide sequence: TGTGCCAGCAGCGCCGATTGGGTTCAGCCCCAGCATTTT. The chain carries TRBV9 and TRBJ1-5; D call uncertain. Trimming pared 3 bases from V and 6 bases from J, leaving 10 bases between. Germline lookup yields CDR1 SGDLS and CDR2 YYNGEE. This CDR3 is built from 13 residues.

The CDR3 sequence: CATSRGRGHTDTQYF. CDR3 sequence (DNA): TGTGCCACCAGCAGAGGCAGGGGGCACACAGATACGCAGTATTTT. The J gene is TRBJ2-3, the V gene TRBV15, with 8 bases aligning to TRBD1. The CDR3 is 15 amino acids. V was clipped by 1 base and J by 2 bases; unmatched bases: 2. The germline V gene has CDR1 LNHNV and CDR2 YYDKDF (reference sequence).

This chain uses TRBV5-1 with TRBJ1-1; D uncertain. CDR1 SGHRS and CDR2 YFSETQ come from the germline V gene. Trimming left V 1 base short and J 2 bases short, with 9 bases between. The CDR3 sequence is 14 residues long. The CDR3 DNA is TGCGCCAGCAGCTTGTTTGCAGTCAACACTGAAGCTTTCTTT. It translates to CASSLFAVNTEAFF.